What follows is one T cell receptor beta chain and its context. The J segment lost 7 bases and the V segment lost 0 bases, leaving 9 bases of the junction unmatched. CDR1 is MGHRA and CDR2 is YSYEKL in the germline V gene. This CDR3 is 17 amino acids long. The sample is drawn from a study of T cell responses to AZD1222 COVID-19 vaccine. Using immunoSEQ multiplex PCR, the repertoire was profiled, and TCRdb retains in-frame clones only, with some absent. The table includes about 130,000 clones, about 85% detected once. The TCR was taken from an adult in good health. The sequencing here drew on peripheral blood, taken on day 0 of AZD1222 vaccination. V is TRBV4-1 and J is TRBJ1-4; 9 nucleotides agree with TRBD1. The DNA of the CDR3 is TGCGCCAGCAGCCAAGAAGCCGGGACAGGGTTGGGTGAAAAACTGTTTTTT. It codes for CASSQEAGTGLGEKLFF.